Shown below are 26 T cell receptor beta chains from a single sample sequenced in a study of blood T cell repertoires in COVID-19. The data were produced by immunoSEQ multiplex PCR, yet TCRdb's version contains in-frame clones alone and is incomplete. The data show around 18,000 clones, about four fifths seen once. Sequencing used peripheral blood. The receptors stem from a man at least 80 years old with acute or convalescent COVID-19.

This clone was counted once. The genes are TRBV27 and TRBJ1-6, with D perhaps matching TRBD1 (6 bases). V was shortened by 2 bases and J by 2 bases, with 25 bases between the two germline ends. This CDR3 has 21 amino acids. Germline CDR1 and CDR2: MNHEY and SMNVEV (reference sequence). The CDR3 coding sequence is TGTGCCAGCAGTTTACGTTCGGATGTGTCGCCAGGGGTCCCCTATAATTCACCCCTCCACTTT. This sequence encodes CASSLRSDVSPGVPYNSPLHF.

The V and J genes are TRBV9 and TRBJ1-5; D is possibly TRBD1 (5 bases). The CDR3 covers 13 residues. The V end was cut by 4 bases, the J end by 5 bases, with 10 bases between. Germline CDR1 SGDLS, CDR2 YYNGEE. This chain's CDR3 is CASSQGGDQPQHF. DNA for the CDR3: TGTGCCAGCAGCCAGGGTGGGGATCAGCCCCAGCATTTT.

The chain joins TRBV7-6 to TRBJ2-5; D perhaps matches TRBD1 (7 bases). The CDR3 has 14 amino acids. V lost 1 base and J 5 bases, leaving 11 bases between the germline ends. Germline V gives CDR1 SGHVS, CDR2 FNYEAQ. In DNA, the CDR3 is TGTGCCAGCAGCTTAGTCGGAGGGGGCGAGACCCAGTACTTC. It yields the protein CASSLVGGGETQYF.

The DNA for the CDR3 is TGTGCCAGCAGCTTAGATTGGAGGTTCAGTAGCAATCAGCCCCAGCATTTT. As protein: CASSLDWRFSSNQPQHF. The chain uses TRBV11-3 and TRBJ1-5; D is ambiguous. This CDR3 spans 17 amino acids. The V gene's germline CDR1 is SGHNT and CDR2 YENEEA. V lost 0 bases to trimming and J lost 0 bases, with 12 bases between them.

The chain combines TRBV10-3 with TRBJ2-7; D unresolved. The germline V gene has CDR1 ENHRY and CDR2 SYGVKD. The length of the CDR3 is 13 residues. Deletions cut 3 bases from V and 5 bases from J, with 11 bases between. CDR3: CAISEDTQHEQYF. The CDR3 DNA reads TGTGCCATCAGTGAAGACACCCAGCACGAGCAGTACTTC.

The rearrangement uses TRBV2 and TRBJ1-3, with D uncertain. CDR3 length: 14 residues. Germline lookup yields CDR1 SNHLY and CDR2 FYNNEI. V was pared by 0 bases and J by 2 bases, with 5 bases between. CDR3 region: CASSEALPGNTIYF. The DNA of the CDR3 is TGTGCCAGCAGTGAAGCGCTACCTGGAAACACCATATATTTT.

The chain joins TRBV19 to TRBJ2-1; no firm D call. The germline V gene encodes CDR1 LNHDA and CDR2 SQIVND (reference sequence). Trimming took 5 bases from V and 1 from J, leaving 18 bases between them. CDR3 length: 17 amino acids. The CDR3 DNA reads as TGTGCCAGTAGTTTGAGCACTACCCCGGCATCCTACAATGAGCAGTTCTTC. It specifies CASSLSTTPASYNEQFF.

V and J are TRBV6-6 and TRBJ1-2; 8 bases match TRBD1. With V trimmed by 2 bases and J by 6 bases, 5 bases remained unmatched. The CDR3 sequence is 14 residues long. CDR1 and CDR2 from the germline V gene are MNHNY and SVGAGI (reference sequence). CDR3 in DNA: TGTGCCAGCAGTTACCGGACAGGGTCAGATGGCTACACCTTC. Translation gives CASSYRTGSDGYTF.

The J gene is TRBJ1-2, the V gene TRBV25-1, with D hard to call. Germline V CDR1 and CDR2: MGHDK, SYGVNS. This CDR3 is built from 14 residues. V was cut by 7 bases and J by 2 bases, with 14 bases left in between. CDR3 sequence reads: CASNPTGGNYGYTF. CDR3 in DNA: TGTGCCAGCAATCCGACGGGTGGAAACTATGGCTACACCTTC.

The chain recombines TRBV29-1 with TRBJ1-2; perhaps TRBD1 as D (5 bases). This CDR3 spans 13 amino acids. The germline gives CDR1 SQVTM, CDR2 ANQGSEA. V was clipped by 5 bases and J by 6 bases, with 16 bases between them. This CDR3 reads CSVTSGGVNGYTF. Written as DNA, the CDR3 is TGCAGCGTTACCTCTGGAGGGGTGAATGGCTACACCTTC.

This clone was seen once. V usage is TRBV5-1 and J usage is TRBJ2-2; D perhaps matches TRBD1 (6 bases). Germline CDR1 reads SGHRS; CDR2 reads YFSETQ. The CDR3 contains 15 residues. V was shortened by 3 bases and J by 3 bases, with 12 bases between the two germline ends. This CDR3 is CASSSGQSHTGELFF. CDR3 bases: TGCGCCAGCAGCTCGGGACAATCGCACACCGGGGAGCTGTTTTTT.

In DNA, the CDR3 is TGTGCCAGCAGCCAAGTGCCTGGGGGAGGTGAGCAGTTCTTC. Translation gives CASSQVPGGGEQFF. V gene TRBV3-1 (or the pseudogene TRBV3-2) combines with J gene TRBJ2-1, with D possibly TRBD2 on 6 matching bases. This CDR3 contains 14 residues. Looked up from germline, CDR1 is LGHDT and CDR2 is YNNKEL (reference sequence). The V gene lost 1 base and the J gene lost 9 bases, with 13 bases spanning the gap.

V usage is TRBV7-6 and J usage is TRBJ2-3; D may be TRBD1 (6 bases). CDR3 length: 17 amino acids. Trimming took 5 bases from V and 1 from J, leaving 19 bases between them. Germline CDR1 is SGHVS and CDR2 is FNYEAQ. The CDR3 spells CASSLSLDRLGTDTQYF. The DNA of the CDR3 is TGTGCCAGCAGCCTTTCTCTCGACAGGCTCGGCACAGATACGCAGTATTTT.

The rearrangement joins TRBV4-1 to TRBJ1-5; D is uncertain. The CDR3 is made up of 14 amino acids. V lost 0 bases, J lost 7 bases, and 10 bases lay in between. The germline gives CDR1 MGHRA, CDR2 YSYEKL. The CDR3 loop is CASSQETSLQPQHF. CDR3 in DNA: TGCGCCAGCAGCCAAGAAACGAGTTTACAGCCCCAGCATTTT.

This rearrangement joins TRBV10-3 to TRBJ2-6, with D maybe TRBD1 (5 bases). CDR1 and CDR2 (germline): ENHRY, SYGVKD. The CDR3 has 18 residues. V gave up 1 base and J gave up 0 bases, with 13 bases separating them. The CDR3 protein is CAISEFQGHSSGANVLTF. CDR3 nucleotide sequence: TGTGCCATCAGTGAGTTCCAGGGTCACAGCTCTGGGGCCAACGTCCTGACTTTC.

This chain connects TRBV27 to TRBJ2-3; TRBD2 aligns across 7 bases. Germline V lookup: CDR1 MNHEY, CDR2 SMNVEV (reference sequence). CDR3 length equals 15 residues. Losses at the gene ends were 2 bases for V and 6 bases for J; bases not matched to a gene: 8. This CDR3 is CASSLAGDPMDTQYF. In DNA form, the CDR3 reads TGTGCCAGCAGTTTAGCGGGGGACCCCATGGATACGCAGTATTTT.

This clone turned up a few times. The rearrangement links TRBV4-1 to TRBJ2-2, with D uncertain. V was pared by 0 bases and J by 5 bases, with 10 bases between. CDR3 size: 15 residues. Per germline, CDR1 MGHRA and CDR2 YSYEKL. CDR3 amino acids: CASSQDGHETGELFF. The CDR3 DNA reads as TGCGCCAGCAGCCAAGATGGTCACGAGACCGGGGAGCTGTTTTTT.

There are a few counts of this clone. The chain carries TRBV4-2 and TRBJ2-3, with TRBD2 as a possible D gene (5 bases). CDR3 length: 12 amino acids. Trimming pared 6 bases from V and 4 bases from J, leaving 8 bases between. The V gene's germline CDR1 is LGHNA and CDR2 YNFKEQ. CDR3 nucleotide sequence: TGTGCCAGCAGGGGAGCGTCAGATACGCAGTATTTT. It is translated as CASRGASDTQYF.

CDR3 loop: CASSVDRGRSGYTF. The CDR3 nucleotides read TGTGCCAGCAGCGTCGACAGGGGTCGAAGTGGCTACACCTTC. V and J are TRBV7-3 and TRBJ1-2; 8 bases map to TRBD1. CDR3 size: 14 residues. After removal of 5 bases from V and 7 bases from J, the junction contained 9 bases not matched to a gene. Germline V gives CDR1 SGHTA, CDR2 FQGTGA.

The chain employs TRBV9 and TRBJ1-4; 9 bases line up with TRBD1. This CDR3 contains 15 residues. Unmatched junction bases numbered 7, after V lost 2 bases and J lost 8 bases. CDR1 and CDR2 from the germline V gene are SGDLS and YYNGEE. The CDR3 region has the DNA TGTGCCAGCAGCGTCGGGACAGGGACGGACGAAAAACTGTTTTTT. It codes for CASSVGTGTDEKLFF.

The chain links TRBV5-1 to TRBJ1-2, with 8 nucleotides matching TRBD1. Germline V CDR1 and CDR2: SGHRS, YFSETQ. Trimming removed 4 bases from V and 5 bases from J; junction bases left unmatched: 4. This CDR3 comprises 13 residues. CDR3 protein: CASSPGTGYGYTF. CDR3 DNA: TGCGCCAGCAGCCCCGGGACAGGATATGGCTACACCTTC.

V and J are TRBV14 and TRBJ1-2; possibly TRBD1 for D (6 bases). The CDR3 is made up of 13 amino acids. V was shortened by 2 bases and J by 2 bases, with 6 bases between the two germline ends. Germline CDR1 is SGHDN and CDR2 is FVKESK. CDR3 amino acids: CASSQQGNYGYTF. In DNA form, the CDR3 reads TGTGCCAGCAGCCAACAGGGGAACTATGGCTACACCTTC.

This sequence joins TRBV6-2 or TRBV6-3 and TRBJ1-1; the match to TRBD1 covers 9 bases. The CDR3 runs to 15 residues. After removal of 3 bases from V and 5 bases from J, the junction contained 7 bases not matched to a gene. From germline, CDR1 is MNHEY and CDR2 SVGEGT. The CDR3 coding sequence is TGTGCCAGCAGTTATGTGCCCGGACAGGGGACTGAAGCTTTCTTT. Its protein product is CASSYVPGQGTEAFF.

The chain is built from TRBV6-2 or TRBV6-3 and TRBJ2-5; 14 bases are shared with TRBD2. V dropped 2 bases and J dropped 5; count of bases not matched to a gene: 10. This CDR3 contains 18 residues. Germline V gene data show CDR1 as MNHEY and CDR2 as SVGEGT. CDR3 DNA sequence: TGTGCCAGCAGTTACGAGAGACTAGCGGGGGGGCTCGGGGAGACCCAGTACTTC. This sequence encodes CASSYERLAGGLGETQYF.

V is TRBV12-5 and J is TRBJ2-5; tentatively, D is TRBD1 (5 bases). Looked up from germline, CDR1 is LGHNT and CDR2 is FRNRAP. This CDR3 comprises 14 residues. The V gene lost 3 bases and the J gene lost 4 bases, with 12 bases spanning the gap. The CDR3 is CASGFEDNRETQYF. CDR3 sequence (DNA): TGTGCTAGTGGTTTTGAGGACAACCGAGAGACCCAGTACTTC.

The chain joins TRBV12-3 or TRBV12-4 to TRBJ1-2, with unresolved D. CDR3 length: 12 amino acids. Trimming took off 3 bases at V and 6 bases at J, with 8 bases between the two ends. CDR3 loop: CASSFEADGYTF. CDR3 DNA: TGTGCCAGCAGTTTTGAGGCCGATGGCTACACCTTC.